The T cell receptor beta chain under discussion was sequenced for a study of cytomegalovirus exposure and HLA in healthy donors. Study-wide findings and caveats: Across donors, presence/absence analyses took sequencing depth to be roughly uniform. TCR beta sequences reportedly predicted most subjects' HLA-A and HLA-B alleles accurately. TCR beta chains associated with HLA were, in a later analysis, more clonally expanded than equally common others.

On this clone itself: The antigen is undetermined.

PCR was performed using 60 Vbeta and 13 Jbeta primers. The repertoire was sequenced with immunoSEQ multiplex PCR; TCRdb's copy has only in-frame clones and lacks some. The sample contains roughly 200,000 clones, about 13% of which appear only once. This CDR3 spans 13 amino acids. Germline CDR1 is MNHEY and CDR2 is SVGAGI. Trimming took 6 bases from V and 0 from J, leaving 9 bases between them. The sequence derives from a man aged 45-60 years in good health and CMV-seropositive. Material: PBMCs. The V call is TRBV6-5, the J call TRBJ2-7, with D unresolved. The CDR3 DNA reads TGTGCCAGCAGAAGCAGGCCCTCCTACGAGCAGTACTTC. This translates into CASRSRPSYEQYF.